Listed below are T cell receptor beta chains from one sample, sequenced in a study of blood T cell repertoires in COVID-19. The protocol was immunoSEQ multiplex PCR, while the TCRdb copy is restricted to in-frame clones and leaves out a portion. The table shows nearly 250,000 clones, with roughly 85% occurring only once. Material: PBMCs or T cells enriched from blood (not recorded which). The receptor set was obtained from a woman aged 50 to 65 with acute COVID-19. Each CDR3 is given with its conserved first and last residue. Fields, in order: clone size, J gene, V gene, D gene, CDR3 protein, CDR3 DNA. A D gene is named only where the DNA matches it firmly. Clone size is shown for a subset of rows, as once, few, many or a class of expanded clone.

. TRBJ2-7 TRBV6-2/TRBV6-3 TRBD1 CASSGQADYEQYF TGTGCCAGCAGCGGACAGGCGGACTACGAGCAGTACTTC
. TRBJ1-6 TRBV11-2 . CASSLTFSGSPSPLHF TGTGCCAGCAGCTTAACGTTTTCCGGGTCCCCTTCACCCCTCCACTTT
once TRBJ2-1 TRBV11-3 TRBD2 CASSLKTSGGSAHEQFF TGTGCCAGCAGCTTAAAGACTAGCGGGGGGTCGGCCCATGAGCAGTTCTTC
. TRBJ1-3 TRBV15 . CATSRRSGNTIYF TGTGCCACCAGCAGGAGATCCGGAAACACCATATATTTT
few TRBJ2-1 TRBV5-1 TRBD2 CASSPGLAGGIDNEQFF TGCGCCAGCAGCCCGGGACTAGCGGGGGGCATAGACAATGAGCAGTTCTTC
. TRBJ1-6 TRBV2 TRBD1 CASTLDRGESPLHF TGTGCCAGCACTCTGGACAGGGGCGAATCACCCCTCCACTTT
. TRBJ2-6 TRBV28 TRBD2 CASSLGGAGANVLTF TGTGCCAGCAGTTTGGGAGGGGCTGGGGCCAACGTCCTGACTTTC
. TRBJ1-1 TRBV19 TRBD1 CASSVGTGNTEAFF TGTGCCAGTAGTGTTGGGACAGGTAACACTGAAGCTTTCTTT
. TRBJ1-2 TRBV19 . CASTPRAGPSNYGYTF TGTGCCAGTACCCCCCGGGCAGGGCCCTCTAACTATGGCTACACCTTC
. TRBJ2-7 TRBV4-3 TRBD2 CASSPGLAGTYEQYF TGCGCCAGCAGCCCCGGCTTAGCGGGGACGTACGAGCAGTACTTC
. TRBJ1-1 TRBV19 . CASRLTRNTEAFF TGTGCCAGTAGATTGACACGGAACACTGAAGCTTTCTTT
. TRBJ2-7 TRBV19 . CASSMGSSYEQYF TGTGCCAGTAGTATGGGCAGCTCCTACGAGCAGTACTTC
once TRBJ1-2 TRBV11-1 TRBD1 CASSLDGTAYGYTF TGTGCCAGCAGCTTGGACGGGACAGCCTATGGCTACACCTTC
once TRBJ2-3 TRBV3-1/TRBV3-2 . CASSPYTDTQYF TGTGCCAGCAGCCCTTACACAGATACGCAGTATTTT
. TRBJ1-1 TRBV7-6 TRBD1 CASSPGTANTEAFF TGTGCCAGCAGCCCCGGGACAGCGAACACTGAAGCTTTCTTT
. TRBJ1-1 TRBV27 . CASTRPGSGNTEAFF TGTGCCAGCACCAGACCAGGGTCGGGGAACACTGAAGCTTTCTTT
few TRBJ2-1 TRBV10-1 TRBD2 CASRKASGEQFF TGCGCCAGCAGAAAAGCTAGCGGGGAGCAGTTCTTC
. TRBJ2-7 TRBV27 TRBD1 CASSLGAQGAGEQYF TGTGCCAGCAGTTTAGGAGCACAGGGGGCGGGGGAGCAGTACTTC
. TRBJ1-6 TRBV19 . CASSIGGSYNSPLHF TGTGCCAGTAGTATCGGCGGCTCCTATAATTCACCCCTCCACTTT
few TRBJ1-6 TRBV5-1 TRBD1 CASSFGEGQGNSPLHF TGCGCCAGCAGCTTTGGCGAGGGACAGGGAAATTCACCCCTCCACTTT
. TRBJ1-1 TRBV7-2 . CASSSGRGAGNTEAFF TGTGCCAGCAGCTCCGGAAGGGGTGCTGGGAACACTGAAGCTTTCTTT
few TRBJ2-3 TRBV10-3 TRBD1 CAISEAGRGQTDTQYF TGTGCCATCAGTGAAGCTGGCAGGGGGCAGACAGATACGCAGTATTTT
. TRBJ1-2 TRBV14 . CASSQALRYGYTF TGTGCCAGCAGCCAAGCTCTACGCTATGGCTACACCTTC
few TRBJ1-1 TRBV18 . CASSRRDAEAFF TGTGCCAGCTCACGCAGGGATGCTGAAGCTTTCTTT
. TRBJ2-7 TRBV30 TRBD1 CAWTGTGLHEQYF TGTGCCTGGACCGGGACAGGGTTACACGAGCAGTACTTC
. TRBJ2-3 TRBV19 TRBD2 CASQSGGADTQYF TGTGCCAGCCAGAGCGGGGGGGCAGATACGCAGTATTTT
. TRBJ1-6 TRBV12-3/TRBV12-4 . CASLGRGSPLHF TGTGCCAGTCTGGGGAGAGGTTCACCCCTCCACTTT
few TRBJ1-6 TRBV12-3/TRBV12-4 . CASSLAPTGPLHF TGTGCCAGCAGTTTAGCTCCGACAGGACCCCTCCACTTT
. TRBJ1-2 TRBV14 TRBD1 CASSRTGRGYTF TGTGCCAGCAGCAGGACAGGGCGAGGCTACACCTTC
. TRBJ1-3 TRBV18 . CASSPLQGSAGNTIYF TGTGCCAGCTCACCACTCCAGGGTTCTGCTGGAAACACCATATATTTT
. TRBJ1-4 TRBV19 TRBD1 CASSTLEAGGEKLFF TGTGCCAGTAGTACCCTAGAGGCAGGGGGTGAAAAACTGTTTTTT
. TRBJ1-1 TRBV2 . CASSTRGTEAFF TGTGCCAGCAGCACCAGAGGCACTGAAGCTTTCTTT
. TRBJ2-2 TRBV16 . CASSQSTVPTGELFF TGTGCCAGCAGCCAATCCACAGTGCCAACCGGGGAGCTGTTTTTT
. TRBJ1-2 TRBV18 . CASSPKGVDYGYTF TGTGCCAGCTCACCAAAGGGAGTGGACTATGGCTACACCTTC
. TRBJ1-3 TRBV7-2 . CASSNFTRSSGNTIYF TGTGCCAGCAGCAACTTTACGCGGAGCTCTGGAAACACCATATATTTT
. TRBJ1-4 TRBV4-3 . CASSQGQGAEKLFF TGCGCCAGCAGCCAAGGTCAAGGGGCCGAAAAACTGTTTTTT
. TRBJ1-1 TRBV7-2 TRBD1 CASSPQGGNTEAFF TGTGCCAGCAGCCCCCAGGGGGGGAACACTGAAGCTTTCTTT
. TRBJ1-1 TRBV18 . CANRNSLNTEAFF TGTGCAAACAGAAACAGCCTGAACACTGAAGCTTTCTTT
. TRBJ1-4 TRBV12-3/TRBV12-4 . CASSLRNEKLFF TGTGCCAGCAGTTTACGGAATGAAAAACTGTTTTTT
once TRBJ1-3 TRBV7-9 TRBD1 CASSKTGSPGNTIYF TGTGCCAGCAGCAAGACAGGGTCGCCTGGAAACACCATATATTTT
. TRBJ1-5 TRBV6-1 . CASSGRRQVSNQPQHF TGTGCCAGCAGTGGGCGCCGTCAGGTTAGCAATCAGCCCCAGCATTTT
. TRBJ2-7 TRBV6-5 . CASGGTGAYEQYF TGTGCCAGCGGAGGGACGGGCGCCTACGAGCAGTACTTC
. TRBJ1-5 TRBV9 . CASSVARAPENQPQHF TGTGCCAGCAGCGTAGCCAGGGCTCCGGAGAATCAGCCCCAGCATTTT
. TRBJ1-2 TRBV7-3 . CASSLIVGGGYTF TGTGCCAGCAGCTTAATAGTGGGGGGTGGCTACACCTTC
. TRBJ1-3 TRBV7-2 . CASSLEPGLRNTIYF TGTGCCAGCAGCTTAGAGCCAGGTTTAAGAAACACCATATATTTT
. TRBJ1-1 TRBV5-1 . CASSVQEGYTEAFF TGCGCCAGCAGCGTCCAGGAGGGGTACACTGAAGCTTTCTTT
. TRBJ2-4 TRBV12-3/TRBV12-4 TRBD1 CASSRGQGGIQYF TGTGCCAGCAGCAGGGGACAGGGTGGGATTCAGTACTTC
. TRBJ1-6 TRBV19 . CASSRQDNSPLHF TGTGCCAGTAGTAGACAGGATAATTCACCCCTCCACTTT